This T cell receptor beta chain was retrieved from a study of CXCR3-negative and CXCR3-positive naive CD8 T cells. Per germline, CDR1 SGDLS and CDR2 YYNGEE. The CDR3 spans 13 residues. The TRB libraries of cDNA were built by UMI-labeled 5' RACE. Reprocessing the 5' RACE reads, TCRdb reports a single entry for every CDR3 protein and omits DNA. In total, the table holds tens of thousands of distinct CDR3 sequences. The rearrangement uses TRBV9 and TRBJ2-1; TCRdb's D gene call, TRBD1, goes unchecked for lack of DNA. The sequence was obtained from a human donor in good health. Some clones in this sample may be carry-over from other donors' samples. Specimen: memory CD8+ T cells from blood. The CDR3 loop is CASSFPGFNEQFF. Based on the CDR3 plus reference TRBV9 and TRBJ2-1, the full variable domain is DSGVTQTPKHLITATGQRVTLRCSPRSGDLSVYWYQQSLDQGLQFLIQYYNGEERAKGNILERFSAQQFPDLHSELNLSSLELGDSALYFCASSFPGFNEQFFGPGTRLTVL.